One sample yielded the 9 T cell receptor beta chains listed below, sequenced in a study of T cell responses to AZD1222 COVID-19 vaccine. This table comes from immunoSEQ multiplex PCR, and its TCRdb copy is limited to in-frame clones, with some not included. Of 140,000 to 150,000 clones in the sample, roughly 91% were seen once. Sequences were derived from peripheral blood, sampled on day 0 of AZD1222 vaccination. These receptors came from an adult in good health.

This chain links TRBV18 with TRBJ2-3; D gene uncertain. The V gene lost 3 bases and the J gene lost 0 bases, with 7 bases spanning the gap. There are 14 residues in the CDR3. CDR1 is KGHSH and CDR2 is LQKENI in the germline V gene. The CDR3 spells CASSPRASTDTQYF. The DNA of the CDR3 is TGTGCCAGCTCACCGAGAGCTAGCACAGATACGCAGTATTTT.

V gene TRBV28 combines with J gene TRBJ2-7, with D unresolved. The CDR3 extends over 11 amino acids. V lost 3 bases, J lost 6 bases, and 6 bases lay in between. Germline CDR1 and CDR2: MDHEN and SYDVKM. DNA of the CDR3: TGTGCCAGCAGTTTCAGGAGCGAGCAGTACTTC. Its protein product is CASSFRSEQYF. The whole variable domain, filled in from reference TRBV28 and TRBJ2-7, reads DVKVTQSSRYLVKRTGEKVFLECVQDMDHENMFWYRQDPGLGLRLIYFSYDVKMKEKGDIPEGYSVSREKKERFSLILESASTNQTSMYLCASSFRSEQYFGPGTRLTVT.

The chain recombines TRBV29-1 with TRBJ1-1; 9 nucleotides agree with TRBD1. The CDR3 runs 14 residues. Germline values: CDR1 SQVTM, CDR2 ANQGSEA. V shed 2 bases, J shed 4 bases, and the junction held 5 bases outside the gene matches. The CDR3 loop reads CSVEPGQGLTEAFF. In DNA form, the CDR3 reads TGCAGCGTTGAACCGGGACAGGGACTCACTGAAGCTTTCTTT.

The CDR3 DNA reads TGTGCCAGTAGCCTGAACGCTCACAGGGGCGGGACTGAAGCTTTCTTT. It is translated as CASSLNAHRGGTEAFF. The chain uses TRBV19 and TRBJ1-1; 7 positions match TRBD1. CDR3 size: 16 residues. From germline, CDR1 is LNHDA and CDR2 SQIVND (reference sequence). Trimming at V came to 6 bases and at J to 5 bases, leaving 15 bases not matched to a gene.

The CDR3 loop is CASRSPPGDRGLYEQYF. The CDR3 coding sequence is TGTGCCAGCAGGTCGCCGCCCGGCGACAGGGGACTGTACGAGCAGTACTTC. The chain recombines TRBV28 with TRBJ2-7; 8 bases agree with TRBD1. The V gene end was trimmed by 6 bases and the J gene end by 4 bases; junction bases not matched to a gene: 17. This CDR3 spans 17 amino acids. The V gene's germline CDR1 is MDHEN and CDR2 SYDVKM.

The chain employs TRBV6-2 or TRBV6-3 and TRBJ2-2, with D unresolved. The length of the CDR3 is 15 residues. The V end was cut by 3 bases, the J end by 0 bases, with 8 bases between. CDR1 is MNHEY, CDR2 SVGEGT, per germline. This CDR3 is CASSYETPNTGELFF. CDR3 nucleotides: TGTGCCAGCAGTTATGAGACCCCGAACACCGGGGAGCTGTTTTTT.

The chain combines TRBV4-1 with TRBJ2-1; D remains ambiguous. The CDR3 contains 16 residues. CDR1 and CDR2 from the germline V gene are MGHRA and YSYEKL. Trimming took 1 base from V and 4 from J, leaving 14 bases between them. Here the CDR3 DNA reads TGCGCCAGCAGCCAAGTAAGCGCGATCAAATACAATGAGCAGTTCTTC. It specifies CASSQVSAIKYNEQFF.

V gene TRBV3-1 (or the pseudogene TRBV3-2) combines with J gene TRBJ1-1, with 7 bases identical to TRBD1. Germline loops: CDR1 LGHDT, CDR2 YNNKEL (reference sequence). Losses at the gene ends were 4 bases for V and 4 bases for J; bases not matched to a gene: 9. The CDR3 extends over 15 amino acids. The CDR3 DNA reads TGTGCCAGCAGCCCCACCTGGCAGGGGGGCACTGAAGCTTTCTTT. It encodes CASSPTWQGGTEAFF.

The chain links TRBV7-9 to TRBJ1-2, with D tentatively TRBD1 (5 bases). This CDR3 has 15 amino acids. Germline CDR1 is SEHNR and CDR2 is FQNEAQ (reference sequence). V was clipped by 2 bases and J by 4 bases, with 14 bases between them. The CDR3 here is CASSLPSGTGYGYTF. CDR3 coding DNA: TGTGCCAGCAGCTTACCAAGCGGGACCGGCTATGGCTACACCTTC.